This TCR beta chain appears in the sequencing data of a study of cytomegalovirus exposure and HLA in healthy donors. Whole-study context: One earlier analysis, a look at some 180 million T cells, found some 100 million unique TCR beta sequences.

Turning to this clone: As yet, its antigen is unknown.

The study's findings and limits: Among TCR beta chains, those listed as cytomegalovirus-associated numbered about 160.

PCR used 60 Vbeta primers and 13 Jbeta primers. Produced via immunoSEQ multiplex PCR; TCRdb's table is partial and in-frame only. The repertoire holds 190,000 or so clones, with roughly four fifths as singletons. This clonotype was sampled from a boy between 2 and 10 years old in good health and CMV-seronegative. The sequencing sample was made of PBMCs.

CDR3 in DNA: TGTGCCAGCTCACCTACGGACACCTCTGGAAACACCATATATTTT. This translates into CASSPTDTSGNTIYF. The rearrangement links TRBV18 to TRBJ1-3; TRBD1 is a possible D gene (5 bases). Germline loops: CDR1 KGHSH, CDR2 LQKENI. CDR3 size: 15 residues. Trimming took 3 bases from V and 0 from J, leaving 9 bases between them.